The 18 T cell receptor beta chains below come from one sample, sequenced in a study of persistence of HIV-infected CD4 T cells (dated by TCRdb to the early 2020s). TCRbeta repertoires were sequenced from genomic DNA with the immunoSEQ hsTCRB assay version 4 in survey mode. TCRdb re-hosts the immuneACCESS table, in-frame sequences only. Its copies lack some clones; in the studies checked, an unresolved V gene accounts for under half of them, and the cause for the rest is not known. This sample comprises under 20,000 clones, 65% of them detected only once. The biggest ten clones account for less than 2.5% of the sample. No cognate antigen is known for these TCRs. What the treatment or condition label conveys for this sample: suppressive antiretroviral therapy. Cells were stimulated with a pool of overlapping HIV-1 Gag 15-mer peptides at about 0.96 ug per peptide per mL. Responding CD4+ T cells were sorted on the basis of upregulation of both CD40 ligand and CD69.

The sequences come from CD4+ T cells sorted from PBMCs after 18-hour stimulation, collected from a patient who received antiretroviral therapy. The cell subset or site label of this sample denotes: CD40L+CD69+ CD4 T cells responding to HIV-1 Gag peptides. The source is an adult woman with HIV who was CMV-seropositive.

This clone was found once. Given a much more abundant clone one base away, this may be a read error. This same CDR3 is encoded by further DNA sequences in the sample. The genes are TRBV9 and TRBJ1-6; possibly TRBD1 for D (6 bases). Germline V gives CDR1 SGDLS, CDR2 YYNGEE. This CDR3 is 15 amino acids long. Trimming stripped 4 bases from V and 6 bases from J, with 14 bases between. The CDR3 DNA reads as TGTGCCAGCAGCTTACAGGGAGACGGTAATTCACCCCTCCACTTT. As protein: CASSLQGDGNSPLHF.

This clone was detected only once. The rearrangement links TRBV30 to TRBJ1-5; D call uncertain. Trimming stripped 0 bases from V and 4 bases from J, with 7 bases between. The CDR3 has 13 residues. The V gene's germline CDR1 is GTSNPN and CDR2 SVGIG (reference sequence). This CDR3 is CAWSVEFNQPQHF. The DNA of the CDR3 is TGTGCCTGGAGTGTAGAGTTTAATCAGCCCCAGCATTTT. Combining the CDR3 with reference TRBV30 and TRBJ1-5 gives the whole variable domain SQTIHQWPATLVQPVGSPLSLECTVEGTSNPNLYWYRQAAGRGLQLLFYSVGIGQISSEVPQNLSASRPQDRQFILSSKKLLLSDSGFYLCAWSVEFNQPQHFGDGTRLSIL.

In its sample, this clone was seen a few times. The chain employs TRBV18 and TRBJ1-5, with D unclear. CDR1 is KGHSH, CDR2 LQKENI, per germline. Trimming took 6 bases from V and 2 from J, leaving 8 bases between them. There are 13 residues in the CDR3. CDR3 coding DNA: TGTGCCAGCTCGACCGATGGCAATCAGCCCCAGCATTTT. It specifies CASSTDGNQPQHF.

V usage is TRBV24-1 and J usage is TRBJ2-3; no reliable D call. Trimming removed 3 bases at V and 0 bases at J, with 9 bases between. The CDR3 runs to 15 residues. Germline values: CDR1 KGHDR, CDR2 SFDVKD. CDR3 nucleotides: TGTGCCACCAGTGATCAGACTTCTAGCACAGATACGCAGTATTTT. The encoded protein is CATSDQTSSTDTQYF.

This clone is medium-sized. The chain combines TRBV5-1 with TRBJ2-1; D possibly uses TRBD1 or TRBD2 (5 bases each). The V gene lost 0 bases and the J gene lost 9 bases, with 19 bases spanning the gap. The V gene's germline CDR1 is SGHRS and CDR2 YFSETQ. The CDR3 consists of 16 residues. The CDR3 loop reads CASSLATGLEIGEQFF. CDR3 bases: TGCGCCAGCAGCTTGGCTACGGGGCTAGAAATAGGTGAGCAGTTCTTC.

CDR3 sequence reads: CASSLDREADTQYF. DNA for the CDR3: TGCGCCAGCAGCTTGGACAGGGAGGCAGATACGCAGTATTTT. The J gene is TRBJ2-3, the V gene TRBV5-1; D assignment may be TRBD1 or TRBD2 (6 bases each). The germline V gene encodes CDR1 SGHRS and CDR2 YFSETQ. V dropped 0 bases and J dropped 4 bases, with 9 bases sitting between them. The CDR3 contains 14 residues.

The chain couples TRBV5-4 to TRBJ2-2; 10 bases fit TRBD1. The CDR3 consists of 17 residues. Germline V gene sequence: CDR1 SGHNT, CDR2 YYREEE (reference sequence). With V trimmed by 3 bases and J by 6 bases, 11 bases remained unmatched. The chain's CDR3 is CASSYGPTGGRSGELFF. DNA for the CDR3: TGTGCCAGCAGCTACGGTCCGACAGGGGGCAGGTCCGGGGAGCTGTTTTTT.

The V and J genes are TRBV19 and TRBJ2-3, with 8 bases identical to TRBD2. The CDR3 totals 16 residues. Germline V gene data show CDR1 as LNHDA and CDR2 as SQIVND (reference sequence). With 5 bases clipped from V and 6 bases from J, the junction kept 13 bases outside the gene matches. The CDR3 loop reads CASSDPGTRSWDTQYF. In DNA form, the CDR3 reads TGTGCCAGTAGTGACCCCGGGACTAGGTCATGGGATACGCAGTATTTT.

The V and J genes are TRBV5-1 and TRBJ2-5; the match to TRBD2 covers 7 bases. The ends lost 4 bases at V and 7 bases at J; junction bases unmatched: 16. Germline lookup yields CDR1 SGHRS and CDR2 YFSETQ. This CDR3 comprises 16 residues. The CDR3 DNA reads TGCGCCAGCAGCCAGTTTGCGGGGGACCCCGTAGGGACCCAGTACTTC. Encoded protein: CASSQFAGDPVGTQYF.

This chain joins TRBV29-1 and TRBJ1-2; D is uncertain. This CDR3 spans 14 amino acids. Trimming stripped 7 bases from V and 0 bases from J, with 15 bases between. Germline values: CDR1 SQVTM, CDR2 ANQGSEA. The CDR3 spells CSGGGYSTNYGYTF. In DNA, the CDR3 is TGCAGCGGTGGTGGATACAGTACTAACTATGGCTACACCTTC.

This chain links TRBV6-5 with TRBJ1-3; D is undetermined. Trimming removed 10 bases from V and 7 bases from J, with 17 bases in between. CDR1 and CDR2 from the germline V gene are MNHEY and SVGAGI. The CDR3 is 13 amino acids. CDR3 protein: CATISTAGNTIYF. CDR3 DNA: TGTGCCACCATTAGTACCGCCGGGAACACCATATATTTT.

Only a few counts were recorded for this clone. The chain recombines TRBV5-5 with TRBJ2-3; 9 nucleotides match TRBD1. The CDR3 extends over 16 amino acids. CDR1 SGHKS and CDR2 YYEKEE come from the germline V gene (reference sequence). J gave up 6 bases and V 4 bases, and 12 bases lay outside the gene matches. CDR3 nucleotides: TGTGCCAGCAGCCCGAGGGGACAGGGCTTTAGGGATACGCAGTATTTT. Translated, it gives CASSPRGQGFRDTQYF.

This chain joins TRBV19 and TRBJ2-7; a weak D match, TRBD1 (7 bases). This CDR3 spans 14 amino acids. V was clipped by 7 bases and J by 4 bases, with 17 bases between them. Germline V gene data show CDR1 as LNHDA and CDR2 as SQIVND (reference sequence). The CDR3 reads CASTPSAGGYEQYF. The CDR3 DNA follows: TGTGCCAGTACCCCTTCGGCAGGGGGGTACGAGCAGTACTTC.

V and J are TRBV28 and TRBJ1-6, with D uncertain. The germline CDR1 and CDR2 sequences are MDHEN and SYDVKM. The V end lost 2 bases, the J end lost 5 bases, and 4 bases lay between the germline ends. The CDR3 is 13 amino acids. DNA for the CDR3: TGTGCCAGCAGTTTACGGGATAATTCACCCCTCCACTTT. Protein product: CASSLRDNSPLHF.

The V gene is TRBV21-1, the J gene TRBJ1-5; the D segment call TRBD1 is taken from the table without a DNA check. TRBV21-1 is flagged as a pseudogene. CDR3 length: 16 amino acids. CDR3 in DNA: TGTGCCAGCAGCAAATGTCAGGGCAGAAGCAATCAGCCCCAGCATTTT. It encodes CASSKCQGRSNQPQHF.

This rearrangement joins TRBV5-1 to TRBJ2-1, with 10 nucleotides matching TRBD1. V was clipped by 4 bases and J by 4 bases; unmatched bases: 14. Germline assignment: CDR1 SGHRS and CDR2 YFSETQ. The CDR3 spans 18 residues. CDR3: CASSTAFGDRGFYNEQFF. DNA of the CDR3: TGCGCCAGCAGCACCGCCTTTGGGGACAGGGGATTTTACAATGAGCAGTTCTTC.

This chain uses TRBV5-1 with TRBJ1-4; D perhaps matches TRBD1 (5 bases). Trimming shortened V by 3 bases and J by 7 bases, and 16 bases separated the two germline ends. The germline gives CDR1 SGHRS, CDR2 YFSETQ. The CDR3 covers 15 residues. For the CDR3, the DNA is TGCGCCAGCAGCTCGCAGGGTAGTTGGGGTGAAAAACTGTTTTTT. This gives the protein CASSSQGSWGEKLFF.

This chain links TRBV5-1 with TRBJ2-1; D is unclear. The CDR3 is 13 amino acids. Germline values: CDR1 SGHRS, CDR2 YFSETQ. V was clipped by 0 bases and J by 6 bases, with 7 bases between them. CDR3 sequence reads: CASSLVVGNEQFF. CDR3 nucleotides: TGCGCCAGCAGCTTGGTTGTAGGCAATGAGCAGTTCTTC.